The clone carrying this T cell receptor beta chain was recorded a few times. Its matching antigen is unknown. This entry is derived from a study of cytomegalovirus exposure and HLA in healthy donors. Background on the study: Membership in the Caucasian-associated ancestry cluster was found for about four fifths of 350 to 450 genotyped donors. Study conclusions and caveats: Reported performance of the classifier showed diagnosis of cytomegalovirus status with high specificity and sensitivity. Approximately 17,000 TCR beta sequences were associated with HLA alleles at 0.05 false discovery rate in a later analysis.

V was pared by 5 bases and J by 2 bases, with 8 bases of the junction left unmatched. This CDR3 has 16 residues. Germline lookup yields CDR1 SEHNR and CDR2 FQNEAQ (reference sequence). Use of 60 Vbeta and 13 Jbeta primers characterized the PCR. Here immunoSEQ multiplex PCR was the method, and the copy in TCRdb shows in-frame clones only, minus some. In the table there are over 150,000 clones, around 82% of which are singletons. Donors likely had unrecorded immune exposures despite being nominally healthy when sampled. The V call is TRBV7-9, the J call TRBJ2-5; 10 bases map to TRBD1. This receptor was identified in a woman in her twenties or thirties in good health and CMV-seronegative. The sequencing input was PBMCs. The DNA for the CDR3 is TGTGCCAGCAGCCCCAGGGACAGGGGAGCTCAAGAGACCCAGTACTTC. It encodes CASSPRDRGAQETQYF.